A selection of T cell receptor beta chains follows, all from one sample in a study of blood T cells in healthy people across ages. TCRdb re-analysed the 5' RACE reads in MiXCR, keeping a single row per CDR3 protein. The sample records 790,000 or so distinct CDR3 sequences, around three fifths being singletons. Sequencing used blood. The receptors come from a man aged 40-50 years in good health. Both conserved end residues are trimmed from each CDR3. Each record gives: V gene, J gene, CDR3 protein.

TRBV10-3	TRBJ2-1	AIETGTGSSYNEQF
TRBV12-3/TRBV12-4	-	ASSFTGQALETQY
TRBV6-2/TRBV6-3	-	ASRAGLAGSYEQY
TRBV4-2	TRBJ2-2	ASSQERGGPGELF
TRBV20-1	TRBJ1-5	SAVGELANQPQH
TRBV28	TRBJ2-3	ASSFLLATQY
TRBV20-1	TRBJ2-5	SASRGLGQETQY
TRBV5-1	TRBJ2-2	ASRPVPGQHLGELF
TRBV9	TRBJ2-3	ASSVEASGRSRSDTQY
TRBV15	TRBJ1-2	ATSTRIQTGALGGYT
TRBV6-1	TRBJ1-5	ASSDSLNQPQH
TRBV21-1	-	ASSDRGRAYEQY
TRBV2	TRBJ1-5	ASTGDRINQPQH
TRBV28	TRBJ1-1	ASSRPNTEAF
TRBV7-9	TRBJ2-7	ASSSQGIGRYEQY
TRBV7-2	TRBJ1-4	ASSLESFGNEKLF
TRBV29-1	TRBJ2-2	SVGTSGSAFKLGELF
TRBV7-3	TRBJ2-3	ASSLTGGGGTDTQY
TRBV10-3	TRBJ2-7	AISESRGYYEQY
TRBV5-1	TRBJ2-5	ASSLSPGQLRETQY
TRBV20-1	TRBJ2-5	SASTGFVETQY
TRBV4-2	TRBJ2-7	ASSPTGSEQY
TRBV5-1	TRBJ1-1	ASSLGRGYSTEAF